The sequence of this TCR beta chain was determined in a study of glioma-infiltrating T cells. Worth noting for this clonotype: This clone may be a read error of a much larger clone one base away.

Germline V gives CDR1 LNHNV, CDR2 YYDKDF (reference sequence). V lost 3 bases and J 0 bases, leaving 12 bases between the germline ends. The CDR3 extends over 17 amino acids. The iRepertoire nested amplicon-rescue multiplex PCR amplified TCR alpha and beta CDR3s from RNA. Via MiXCR, TCRdb re-called the multiplex PCR reads, giving one row per CDR3 protein. The table lists fewer than 200,000 distinct CDR3 sequences, over 25% of them singletons. The sequenced material came from glioma tissue, nonneoplastic brain tissue, or PBMCs (not recorded which). V is TRBV15 and J is TRBJ2-6, with D perhaps matching TRBD2 (5 bases). The TCR comes from a human donor with low-grade glioma or glioblastoma, undergoing nonglioma brain surgery, or in good health (not recorded which). The CDR3, as DNA: TGTGCCACCAGCAGGCCCGGAGGTCTCTCTGGGGCCAACGTCCTGACTTTC. Translation gives CATSRPGGLSGANVLTF.